These T cell receptor beta chains were read from a single sample in a study of relationships among human T cell subsets. TCRdb recomputed calls from the multiplex PCR reads with MiXCR, one row per CDR3 protein. The sample contains roughly 13,000 distinct CDR3 sequences, about 67% of which appear only once. The material sequenced was CD4+ Th1 cells sorted from blood. The receptors derive from a man aged 40-49 years in good health. Both conserved end residues are part of each CDR3. D genes are given only for firm matches. Clone sizes are given selectively: once, few, many, or a class where the clone is expanded.

v_gene	j_gene	d_gene	abundance	CDR3nt	CDR3aa
TRBV18	TRBJ2-5	TRBD1	-	TGTGCCAGCTCACCACCGCAGGGACAGGTCATTTTGGAGACCCAGTACTTC	CASSPPQGQVILETQYF
TRBV2	TRBJ1-6	TRBD1	-	TGTGCCAGCAGTGGACAGGGGGGTAATTCACCCCTCCACTTT	CASSGQGGNSPLHF
TRBV11-2	TRBJ2-6	-	-	TGTGCCAGCAGCTTGAGCACTGGGGCCAACGTCCTGACTTTC	CASSLSTGANVLTF
TRBV5-6	TRBJ2-1	TRBD2	-	TGTGCCAGCAGCTTGTTTCGTATGTGGACTAGCGGGGGGGCCCATGAGCAGTTCTTC	CASSLFRMWTSGGAHEQFF
TRBV27	TRBJ1-1	-	-	TGTGCCAGCAGTTTATTCGGGACCGGGCGGAAGAACACTGAAGCTTTCTTT	CASSLFGTGRKNTEAFF
TRBV12-3/TRBV12-4	TRBJ2-2	-	-	TGTGCCAGCAGTTTACGGGGGGCCACCGGGGAGCTGTTTTTT	CASSLRGATGELFF
TRBV11-1	TRBJ2-3	TRBD1	-	TGTGCCAGCAGCTGGGACAGGCTCACAGATACGCAGTATTTT	CASSWDRLTDTQYF
TRBV27	TRBJ2-7	-	-	TGTGCCAGCAGTTTATTGCCCGAGCAGTACTTC	CASSLLPEQYF
TRBV19	TRBJ1-1	-	-	TGTGCCAGTAGTCCACAGGGCTTGAACACTGAAGCTTTCTTT	CASSPQGLNTEAFF
TRBV7-8	TRBJ2-5	-	-	TGTGCCATCAGGGACCTTGGAGAGACCCAGTACTTC	CAIRDLGETQYF
TRBV6-5	TRBJ2-7	-	few	TGTGCCAGCATCCGGGACACTTTCTACGAGCAGTACTTC	CASIRDTFYEQYF
TRBV10-3	TRBJ2-7	-	-	TGTGCCATCAAGAAACAGGGCTCAGCCTACGAGCAGTACTTC	CAIKKQGSAYEQYF
TRBV5-1	TRBJ2-7	-	-	TGCGCCAGCAGCCCGGTGACAGGACAAGGGGGCGAGCAGTACTTC	CASSPVTGQGGEQYF
TRBV29-1	TRBJ2-7	-	-	TGCAGCGTTGAGGAGAACGAGCAGTACTTC	CSVEENEQYF
TRBV5-8	TRBJ2-4	-	few	TGTGCCAGCAGCTTACCGGGTGGAGACATTCAGTACTTC	CASSLPGGDIQYF
TRBV5-8	TRBJ2-2	-	once	TGTGCCAGCAGCTTGGCTACAGGACTCAACACCGGGGAGCTGTTTTTT	CASSLATGLNTGELFF
TRBV7-2	TRBJ1-2	-	-	TGTGCCAGCAGCTCTAGTGAACGGGCTAACTATGGCTACACCTTC	CASSSSERANYGYTF
TRBV7-8	TRBJ2-7	-	few	TGTGCCAGCAGCTTACGGGTGCTCGAGCAGTACTTC	CASSLRVLEQYF
TRBV28	TRBJ2-4	TRBD1	-	TGTGCCAGCGCGGGACAGGGGAACATTCAGTACTTC	CASAGQGNIQYF
TRBV20-1	TRBJ2-1	TRBD2	-	TGCAGTGCTAGACTGCCTAGCGGGGTCCTAGGGTCCTACAATGAGCAGTTCTTC	CSARLPSGVLGSYNEQFF
TRBV14	TRBJ1-6	TRBD1	-	TGTGCCAGCAGTTTACTACAGGGGTGGAATAATTCACCCCTCCACTTT	CASSLLQGWNNSPLHF
TRBV11-2	TRBJ2-1	-	-	TGTGCCAGCAGCCCCATCAGGCGTTACAATGAGCAGTTCTTC	CASSPIRRYNEQFF
TRBV25-1	TRBJ2-7	-	-	TGTGCCAGCAGTGAATACGACAACTCCTACGAGCAGTACTTC	CASSEYDNSYEQYF
TRBV2	TRBJ2-1	TRBD2	-	TGTGCCAGCAGTACAGAGAGCGGGAGCCTTCAAAAAGGGCAGTTCTTC	CASSTESGSLQKGQFF
TRBV12-3/TRBV12-4	TRBJ1-1	TRBD1	-	TGTGCCAGCAGTTTAGGGACAGGGAACGCTGAAGCTTTCTTT	CASSLGTGNAEAFF
TRBV11-1	TRBJ1-1	-	once	TGTGCCAGCAGCTTACAATCAAACACTGAAGCTTTCTTT	CASSLQSNTEAFF
TRBV28	TRBJ2-7	-	-	TGTGCCACTTCAGAGGGAACGGGACGTTCCTACGAGCAGTACTTC	CATSEGTGRSYEQYF
TRBV30	TRBJ1-1	TRBD1	once	TGTGCCTGGAGTGTACAACAGGGGGCAGTTGAGGCTTTCTTT	CAWSVQQGAVEAFF
TRBV29-1	TRBJ1-1	-	-	TGCAGCGTTGAAGTGGCCGGGATGGAGACTGAAGCTTTCTTT	CSVEVAGMETEAFF
TRBV14	TRBJ1-1	-	-	TGTGCCAGCAGCCGACAGACCCTGAACACTGAAGCTTTCTTT	CASSRQTLNTEAFF
TRBV29-1	TRBJ2-5	-	-	TGCAGCGTTCTAGATTTAAGATTGTGGGTTGAGACCCAGTACTTC	CSVLDLRLWVETQYF
TRBV6-5	TRBJ1-1	-	few	TGTGCCAGCAGTTCGCGCGGTCGCGTTACTGAAGCTTTCTTT	CASSSRGRVTEAFF
TRBV13	TRBJ1-6	-	-	TGTGCCAGCACCTCGTCGTGGGATAATTCACCCCTCCACTTT	CASTSSWDNSPLHF
TRBV19	TRBJ1-1	-	-	TGTGCCAGCCATCAATCGGGCGGGAACACTGAAGCTTTCTTT	CASHQSGGNTEAFF
TRBV24-1	TRBJ1-5	-	few	TGTGCCACCAGTGATTCGAGCAGGGGTCAGCCCCAGCATTTT	CATSDSSRGQPQHF
TRBV10-3	TRBJ1-1	TRBD1	-	TGTGCCATGAGTAAGGGACAGCTCACTGAAGCTTTCTTT	CAMSKGQLTEAFF
TRBV19	TRBJ2-3	-	-	TGTGCCAGTAAGGAGCGGAGGGGATATACAGATACGCAGTATTTT	CASKERRGYTDTQYF
TRBV28	TRBJ2-5	TRBD2	-	TGTGCCAGCGGTAGCGGGGGACTCCAAGAGACCCAGTACTTC	CASGSGGLQETQYF
TRBV5-1	TRBJ2-3	-	-	TGCGCCAGCAGCTTGAAAACAGATACGCAGTATTTT	CASSLKTDTQYF
TRBV29-1	TRBJ2-7	-	few	TGCAGCGTTGTAGAACAGGACTCCTACGAGCAGTACTTC	CSVVEQDSYEQYF
TRBV12-3/TRBV12-4	TRBJ2-3	TRBD2	-	TGTGCCACTCATTATAGCGGGGCGAACACAGATACGCAGTATTTT	CATHYSGANTDTQYF
TRBV20-1	TRBJ1-1	-	few	TGCAGTGCTAGAGATCGGGTCAGGGGTCAGAACACTGAAGCTTTCTTT	CSARDRVRGQNTEAFF
TRBV14	TRBJ1-5	-	few	TGTGCCAGCAGCCCCATGGGGGGATCCAATCAGCCCCAGCATTTT	CASSPMGGSNQPQHF
TRBV11-2	TRBJ2-4	TRBD2	-	TGTGCCAGCAGGAATAGCGGGGGGACCAAAAACATTCAGTACTTC	CASRNSGGTKNIQYF
TRBV11-2	TRBJ2-7	-	once	TGTGCCAGCAGCTTAGTAGTGGACAGAGAATACGAGCAGTACTTC	CASSLVVDREYEQYF
TRBV20-1	TRBJ2-3	-	once	TGCAGTGCTGAATTGACAGGCACAGATACGCAGTATTTT	CSAELTGTDTQYF
TRBV4-1	TRBJ2-1	-	few	TGCGCCAGCAGCCAAATTCGGGTCGGCAATGAGCAGTTCTTC	CASSQIRVGNEQFF
TRBV6-6	TRBJ2-5	TRBD1	-	TGTGCCAGCAGCTCAGGGGGCAGAGAGACCCAGTACTTC	CASSSGGRETQYF
TRBV11-1	TRBJ2-7	-	-	TGTGCCAGCAGCCCTGCCCCCGACTACGAGCAGTACTTC	CASSPAPDYEQYF
TRBV28	TRBJ1-5	-	-	TGTGCCAGCGACGACCTCTCCGGTCAGCCCCAGCATTTT	CASDDLSGQPQHF
TRBV28	TRBJ1-1	-	-	TGTGCCAGCAGTTTATTGTCAGGGAGAGGCACTGAAGCTTTCTTT	CASSLLSGRGTEAFF
TRBV20-1	TRBJ2-1	TRBD1	-	TGCAGTGCCAGGACAGGGTATGAGCAGTTCTTC	CSARTGYEQFF
TRBV20-1	TRBJ2-2	TRBD2	-	TGCAGTGCTGGTGCTAGCGGGAGAGGGGGCACCGGGGAGCTGTTTTTT	CSAGASGRGGTGELFF
TRBV18	TRBJ1-5	TRBD1	once	TGTGCCAGCTCAACCGACAGGGGAGAGTCTCAGCCCCAGCATTTT	CASSTDRGESQPQHF
TRBV29-1	TRBJ2-1	TRBD2	-	TGCAGCGTTGCCCTTAGCGGGGCATACAATGAGCAGTTCTTC	CSVALSGAYNEQFF
TRBV28	TRBJ1-2	TRBD1	-	TGTGCCAGCGGAGGGGGGGACAGGCCCAATGGCTACACCTTC	CASGGGDRPNGYTF
TRBV7-9	TRBJ2-3	-	-	TGTGCCAGCAGCGCCAGGAGCACAGATACGCAGTATTTT	CASSARSTDTQYF